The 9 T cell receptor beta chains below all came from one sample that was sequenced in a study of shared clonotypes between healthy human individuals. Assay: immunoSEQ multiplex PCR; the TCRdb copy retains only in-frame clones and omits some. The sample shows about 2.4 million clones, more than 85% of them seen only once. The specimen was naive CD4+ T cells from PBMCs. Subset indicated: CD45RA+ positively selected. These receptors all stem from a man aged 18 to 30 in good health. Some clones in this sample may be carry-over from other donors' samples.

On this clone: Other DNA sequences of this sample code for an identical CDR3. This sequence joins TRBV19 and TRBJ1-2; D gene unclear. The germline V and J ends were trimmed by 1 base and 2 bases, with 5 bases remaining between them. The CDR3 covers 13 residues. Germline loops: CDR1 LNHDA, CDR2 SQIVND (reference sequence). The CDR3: CASSIGGNYGYTF. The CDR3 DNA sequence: TGTGCCAGTAGTATAGGAGGCAACTATGGCTACACCTTC.

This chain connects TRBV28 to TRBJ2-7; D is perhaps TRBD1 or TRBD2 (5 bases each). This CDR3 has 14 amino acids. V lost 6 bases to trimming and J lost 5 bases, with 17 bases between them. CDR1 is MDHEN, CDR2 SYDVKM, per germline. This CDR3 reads CASRGTPKAHEQYF. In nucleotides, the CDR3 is TGTGCCAGCAGGGGGACCCCTAAGGCCCACGAGCAGTACTTC.

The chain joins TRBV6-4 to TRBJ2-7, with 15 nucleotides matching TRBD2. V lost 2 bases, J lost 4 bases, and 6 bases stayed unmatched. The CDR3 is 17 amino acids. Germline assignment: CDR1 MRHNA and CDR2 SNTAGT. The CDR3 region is CASSDGLAGGRAYEQYF. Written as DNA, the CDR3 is TGTGCCAGCAGTGACGGACTAGCGGGAGGGCGGGCATACGAGCAGTACTTC.

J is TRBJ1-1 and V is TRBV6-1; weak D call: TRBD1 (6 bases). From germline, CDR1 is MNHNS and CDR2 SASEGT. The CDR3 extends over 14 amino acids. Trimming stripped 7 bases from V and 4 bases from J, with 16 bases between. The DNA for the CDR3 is TGTGCCAGCACCTCCGAAGGAGGGGGCACTGAAGCTTTCTTT. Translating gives CASTSEGGGTEAFF.

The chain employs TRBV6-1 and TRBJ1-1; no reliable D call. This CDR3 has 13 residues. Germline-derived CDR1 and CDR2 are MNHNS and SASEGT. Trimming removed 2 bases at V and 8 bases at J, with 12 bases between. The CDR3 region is CASSESRVLEAFF. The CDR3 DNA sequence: TGTGCCAGCAGTGAATCAAGGGTACTCGAAGCTTTCTTT.

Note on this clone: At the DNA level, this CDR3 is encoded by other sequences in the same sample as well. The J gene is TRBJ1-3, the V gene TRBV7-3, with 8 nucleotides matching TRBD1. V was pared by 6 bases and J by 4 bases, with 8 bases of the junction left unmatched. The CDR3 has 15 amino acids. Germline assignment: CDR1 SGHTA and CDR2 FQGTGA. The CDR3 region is CASSSTGGSGNTIYF. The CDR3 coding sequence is TGTGCCAGCAGTTCAACAGGGGGATCAGGAAACACCATATATTTT.

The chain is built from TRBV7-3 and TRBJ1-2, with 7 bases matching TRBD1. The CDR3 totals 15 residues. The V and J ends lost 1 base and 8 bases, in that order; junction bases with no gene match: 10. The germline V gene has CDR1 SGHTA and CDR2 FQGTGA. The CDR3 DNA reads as TGTGCCAGCAGCTTAAACGGACAGGCGGTTGAAGGCTACACCTTC. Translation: CASSLNGQAVEGYTF.

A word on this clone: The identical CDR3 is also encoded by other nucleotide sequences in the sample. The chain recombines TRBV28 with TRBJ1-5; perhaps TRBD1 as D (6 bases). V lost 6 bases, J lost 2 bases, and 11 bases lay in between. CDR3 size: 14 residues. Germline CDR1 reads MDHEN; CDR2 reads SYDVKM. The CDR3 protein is CASRGGLGNQPQHF. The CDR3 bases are TGTGCCAGCAGGGGGGGGCTTGGCAATCAGCCCCAGCATTTT.

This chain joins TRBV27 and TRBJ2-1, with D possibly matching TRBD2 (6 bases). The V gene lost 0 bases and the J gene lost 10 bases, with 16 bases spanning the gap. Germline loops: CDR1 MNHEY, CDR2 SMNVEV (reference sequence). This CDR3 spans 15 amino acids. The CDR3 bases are TGTGCCAGCAGTTTATCGAAGCTCCCCAGCGGGGAGCAGTTCTTC. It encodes CASSLSKLPSGEQFF.